This TCR beta chain was obtained from a study of CD8+ T cells in alopecia areata. In its sample, this clone was seen a few times. RNA, once extracted, was reverse transcribed into cDNA for use as the sequencing template. Sequenced by immunoSEQ multiplex PCR; TCRdb stores in-frame clones only, minus some. The sample lists about 150,000 clones; around 71% were seen once. This CDR3 comprises 19 residues. Germline V gives CDR1 LNHDA, CDR2 SQIVND (reference sequence). J was trimmed by 4 bases and V by 6 bases; bases with no gene match: 18. Treatment here: oral pan-JAK inhibitor, 5-10 mg twice daily. The rearrangement uses TRBV19 and TRBJ1-5, with 10 nucleotides matching TRBD1. The specimen was CD4+ T cells sorted from blood, collected at week 4, from a patient treated with tofacitinib. The receptor was derived from a human donor with alopecia areata. The CDR3 protein is CASRMTGGASFLLNQPQHF. CDR3 coding DNA: TGTGCCAGTAGAATGACAGGGGGCGCCTCTTTCTTACTTAATCAGCCCCAGCATTTT.